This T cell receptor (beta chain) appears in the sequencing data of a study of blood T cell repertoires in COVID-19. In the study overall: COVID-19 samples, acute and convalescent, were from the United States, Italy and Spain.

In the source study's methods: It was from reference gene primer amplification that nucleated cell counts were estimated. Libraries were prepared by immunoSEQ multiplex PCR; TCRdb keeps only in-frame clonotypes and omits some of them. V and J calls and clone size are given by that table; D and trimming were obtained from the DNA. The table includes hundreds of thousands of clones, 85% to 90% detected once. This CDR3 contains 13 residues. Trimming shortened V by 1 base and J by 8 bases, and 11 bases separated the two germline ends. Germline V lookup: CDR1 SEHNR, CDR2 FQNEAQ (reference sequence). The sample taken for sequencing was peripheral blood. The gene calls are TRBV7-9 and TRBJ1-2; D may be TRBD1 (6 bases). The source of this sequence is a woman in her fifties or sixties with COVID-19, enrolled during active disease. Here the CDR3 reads CASSLEGGRGYTF. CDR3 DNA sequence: TGTGCCAGCAGCTTAGAGGGGGGGCGAGGCTACACCTTC.